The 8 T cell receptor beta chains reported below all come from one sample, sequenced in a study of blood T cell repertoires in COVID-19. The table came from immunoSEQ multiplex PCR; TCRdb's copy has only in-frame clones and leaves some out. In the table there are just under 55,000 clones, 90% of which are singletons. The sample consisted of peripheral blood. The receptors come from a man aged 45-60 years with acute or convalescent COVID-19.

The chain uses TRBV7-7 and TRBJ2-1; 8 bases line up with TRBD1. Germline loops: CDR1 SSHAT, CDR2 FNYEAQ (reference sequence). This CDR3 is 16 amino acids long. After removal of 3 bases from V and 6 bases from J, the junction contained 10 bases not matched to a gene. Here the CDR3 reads CASSFSNSGTGNEQFF. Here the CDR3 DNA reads TGTGCCAGCAGCTTCTCTAACTCAGGGACAGGCAATGAGCAGTTCTTC.

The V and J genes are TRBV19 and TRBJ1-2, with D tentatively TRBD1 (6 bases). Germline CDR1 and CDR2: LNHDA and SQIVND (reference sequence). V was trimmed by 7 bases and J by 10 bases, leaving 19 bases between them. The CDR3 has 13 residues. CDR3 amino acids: CASTAWETGIYTF. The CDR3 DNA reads TGTGCCAGTACCGCGTGGGAGACAGGAATCTACACCTTC.

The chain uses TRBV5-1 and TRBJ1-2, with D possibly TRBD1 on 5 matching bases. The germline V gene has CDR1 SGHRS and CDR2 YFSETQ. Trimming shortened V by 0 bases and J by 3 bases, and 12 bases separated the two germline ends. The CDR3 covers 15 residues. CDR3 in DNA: TGCGCCAGCAGCTTGGTTAGCCAGGGTGACTATGGCTACACCTTC. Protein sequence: CASSLVSQGDYGYTF.

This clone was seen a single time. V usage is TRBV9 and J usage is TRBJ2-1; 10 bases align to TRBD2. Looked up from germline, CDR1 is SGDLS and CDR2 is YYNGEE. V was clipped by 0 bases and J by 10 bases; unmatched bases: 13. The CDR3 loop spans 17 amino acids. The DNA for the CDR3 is TGTGCCAGCAGCGTAGATATAGCGGGAGGACTTCGGGAAGAGCAGTTCTTC. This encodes CASSVDIAGGLREEQFF.

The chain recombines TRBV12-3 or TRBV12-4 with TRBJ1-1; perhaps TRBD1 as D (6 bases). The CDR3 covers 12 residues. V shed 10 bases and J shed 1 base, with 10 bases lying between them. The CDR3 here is CATTGQNTEAFF. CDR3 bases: TGTGCCACCACAGGGCAGAACACTGAAGCTTTCTTT.

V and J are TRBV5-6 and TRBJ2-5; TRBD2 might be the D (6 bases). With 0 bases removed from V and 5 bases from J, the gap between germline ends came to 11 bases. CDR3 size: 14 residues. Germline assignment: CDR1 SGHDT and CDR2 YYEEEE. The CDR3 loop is CASSLGGDGETQYF. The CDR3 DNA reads TGTGCCAGCAGCTTGGGCGGGGACGGGGAGACCCAGTACTTC.

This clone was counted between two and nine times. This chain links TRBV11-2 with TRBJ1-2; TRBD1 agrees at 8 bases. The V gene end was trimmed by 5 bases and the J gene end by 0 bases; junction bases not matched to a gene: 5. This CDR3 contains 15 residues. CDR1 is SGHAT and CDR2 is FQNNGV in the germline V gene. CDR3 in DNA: TGTGCCAGCAGCACAGACAGGGGAGCTAACTATGGCTACACCTTC. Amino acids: CASSTDRGANYGYTF.

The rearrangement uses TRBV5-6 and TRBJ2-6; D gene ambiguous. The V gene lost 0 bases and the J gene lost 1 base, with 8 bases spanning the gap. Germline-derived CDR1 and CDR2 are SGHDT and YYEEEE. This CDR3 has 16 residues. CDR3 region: CASSLERRSGANVLTF. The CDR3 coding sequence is TGTGCCAGCAGCTTGGAAAGGAGATCTGGGGCCAACGTCCTGACTTTC.